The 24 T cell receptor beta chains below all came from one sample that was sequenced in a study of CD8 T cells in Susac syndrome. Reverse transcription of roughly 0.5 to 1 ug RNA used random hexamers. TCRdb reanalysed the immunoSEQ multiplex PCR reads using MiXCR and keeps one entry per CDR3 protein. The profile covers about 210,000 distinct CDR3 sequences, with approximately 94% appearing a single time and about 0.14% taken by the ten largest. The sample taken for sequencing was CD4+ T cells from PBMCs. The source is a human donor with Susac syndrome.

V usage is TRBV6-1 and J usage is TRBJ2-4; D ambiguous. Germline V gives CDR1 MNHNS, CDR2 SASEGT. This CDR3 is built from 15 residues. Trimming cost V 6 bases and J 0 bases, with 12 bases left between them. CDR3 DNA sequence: TGTGCCAGCAGGGATAGGAACTTAGCCAAAAACATTCAGTACTTC. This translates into CASRDRNLAKNIQYF.

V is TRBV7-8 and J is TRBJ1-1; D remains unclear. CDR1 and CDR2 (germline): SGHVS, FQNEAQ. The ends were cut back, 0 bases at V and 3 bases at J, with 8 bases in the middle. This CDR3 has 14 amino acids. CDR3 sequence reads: CASSLATAYTEAFF. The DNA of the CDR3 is TGTGCCAGCAGCTTAGCGACGGCTTACACTGAAGCTTTCTTT.

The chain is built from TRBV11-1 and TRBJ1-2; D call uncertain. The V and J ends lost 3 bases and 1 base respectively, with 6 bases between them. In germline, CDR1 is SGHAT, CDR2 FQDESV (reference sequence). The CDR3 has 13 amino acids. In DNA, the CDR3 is TGTGCCAGCAGCTTTTCAAGTAACTATGGCTACACCTTC. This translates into CASSFSSNYGYTF.

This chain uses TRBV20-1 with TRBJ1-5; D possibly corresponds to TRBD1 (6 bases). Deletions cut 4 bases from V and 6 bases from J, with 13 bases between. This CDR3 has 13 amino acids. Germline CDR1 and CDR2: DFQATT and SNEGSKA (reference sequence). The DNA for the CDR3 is TGCAGTGCTACCAAACAGGGAGGTCAGCCCCAGCATTTT. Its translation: CSATKQGGQPQHF.

The chain's CDR3 is CASSEQGLANSPLHF. In DNA form, the CDR3 reads TGTGCCAGCAGCGAGCAGGGGTTGGCTAATTCACCCCTCCACTTT. The rearrangement uses TRBV6-2 or TRBV6-3 and TRBJ1-6; tentatively, D is TRBD1 (6 bases). CDR1 and CDR2 (germline): MNHEY, SVGEGT. The CDR3 is 15 amino acids. The V end lost 6 bases, the J end lost 6 bases, and 15 bases lay between the germline ends.

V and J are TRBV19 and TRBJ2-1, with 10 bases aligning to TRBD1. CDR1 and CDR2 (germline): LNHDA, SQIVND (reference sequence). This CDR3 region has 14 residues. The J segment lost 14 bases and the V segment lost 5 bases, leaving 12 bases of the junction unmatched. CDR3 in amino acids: CASSADRGQGVEFF. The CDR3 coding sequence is TGTGCCAGTAGTGCCGACAGGGGGCAAGGGGTAGAGTTCTTC. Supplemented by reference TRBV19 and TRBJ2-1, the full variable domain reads DGGITQSPKYLFRKEGQNVTLSCEQNLNHDAMYWYRQDPGQGLRLIYYSQIVNDFQKGDIAEGYSVSREKKESFPLTVTSAQKNPTAFYLCASSADRGQGVEFFGPGTRLTVL.

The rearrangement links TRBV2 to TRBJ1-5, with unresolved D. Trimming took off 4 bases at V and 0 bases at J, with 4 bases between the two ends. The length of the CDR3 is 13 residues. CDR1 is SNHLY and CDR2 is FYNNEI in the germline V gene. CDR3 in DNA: TGTGCCAGCAGTGCCCCTAGCAATCAGCCCCAGCATTTT. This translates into CASSAPSNQPQHF.

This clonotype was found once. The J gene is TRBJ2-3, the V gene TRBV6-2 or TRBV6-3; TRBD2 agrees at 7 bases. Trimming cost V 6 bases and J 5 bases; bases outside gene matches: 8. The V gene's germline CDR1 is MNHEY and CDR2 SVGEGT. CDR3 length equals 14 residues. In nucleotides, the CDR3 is TGTGCCAGCAGACCTGGGGGGGGAGGAGATACGCAGTATTTT. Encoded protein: CASRPGGGGDTQYF.

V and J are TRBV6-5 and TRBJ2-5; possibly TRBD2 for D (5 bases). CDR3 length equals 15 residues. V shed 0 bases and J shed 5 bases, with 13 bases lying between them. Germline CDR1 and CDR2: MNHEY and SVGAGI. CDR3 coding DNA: TGTGCCAGCAGTTACTCCCGGGGTCTGGGGGAGACCCAGTACTTC. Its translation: CASSYSRGLGETQYF.

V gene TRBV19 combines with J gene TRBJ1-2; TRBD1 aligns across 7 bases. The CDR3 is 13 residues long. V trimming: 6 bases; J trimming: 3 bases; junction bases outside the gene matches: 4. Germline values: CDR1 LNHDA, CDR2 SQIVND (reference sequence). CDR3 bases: TGTGCCAGTAGGACCGGGACAGACTATGGCTACACCTTC. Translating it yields CASRTGTDYGYTF.

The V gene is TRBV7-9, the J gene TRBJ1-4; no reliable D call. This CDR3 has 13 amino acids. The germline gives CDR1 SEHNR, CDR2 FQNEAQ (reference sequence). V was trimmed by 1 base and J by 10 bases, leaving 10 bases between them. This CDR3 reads CASSLELAGKLFF. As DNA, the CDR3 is TGTGCCAGCAGCTTAGAGCTTGCTGGAAAACTGTTTTTT.

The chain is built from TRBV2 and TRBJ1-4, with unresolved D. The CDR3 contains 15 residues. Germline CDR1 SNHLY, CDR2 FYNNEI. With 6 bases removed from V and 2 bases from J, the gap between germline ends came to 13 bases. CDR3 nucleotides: TGTGCCAGCAGCCCTATGGCGGAGACTAATGAAAAACTGTTTTTT. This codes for CASSPMAETNEKLFF.

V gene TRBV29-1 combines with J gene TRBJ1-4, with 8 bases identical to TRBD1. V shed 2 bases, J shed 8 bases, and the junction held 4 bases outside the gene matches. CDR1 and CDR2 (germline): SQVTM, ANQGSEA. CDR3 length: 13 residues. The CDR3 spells CSVERTGYEKLFF. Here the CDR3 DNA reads TGCAGCGTTGAACGGACAGGGTACGAAAAACTGTTTTTT.

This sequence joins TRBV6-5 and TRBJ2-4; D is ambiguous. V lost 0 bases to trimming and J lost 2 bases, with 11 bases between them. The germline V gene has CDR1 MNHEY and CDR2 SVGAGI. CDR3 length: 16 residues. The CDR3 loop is CASSYSRLYPKNIQYF. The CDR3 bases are TGTGCCAGCAGTTACTCGAGGCTGTACCCCAAAAACATTCAGTACTTC.

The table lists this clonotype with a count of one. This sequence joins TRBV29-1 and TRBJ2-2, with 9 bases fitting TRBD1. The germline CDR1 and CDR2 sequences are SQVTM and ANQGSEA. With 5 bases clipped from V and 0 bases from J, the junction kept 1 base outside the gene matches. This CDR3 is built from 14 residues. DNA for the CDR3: TGCAGCGTTCGACAGGGGGCGAACACCGGGGAGCTGTTTTTT. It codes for CSVRQGANTGELFF.

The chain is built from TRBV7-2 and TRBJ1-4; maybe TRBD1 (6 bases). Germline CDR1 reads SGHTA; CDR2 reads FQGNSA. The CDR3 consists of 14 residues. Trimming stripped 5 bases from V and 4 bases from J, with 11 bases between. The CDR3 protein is CASSQGGFNEKLFF. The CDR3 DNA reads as TGTGCCAGCAGCCAAGGGGGGTTTAATGAAAAACTGTTTTTT. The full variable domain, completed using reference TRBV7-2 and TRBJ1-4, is GAGVSQSPSNKVTEKGKDVELRCDPISGHTALYWYRQSLGQGLEFLIYFQGNSAPDKSGLPSDRFSAERTGGSVSTLTIQRTQQEDSAVYLCASSQGGFNEKLFFGSGTQLSVL.

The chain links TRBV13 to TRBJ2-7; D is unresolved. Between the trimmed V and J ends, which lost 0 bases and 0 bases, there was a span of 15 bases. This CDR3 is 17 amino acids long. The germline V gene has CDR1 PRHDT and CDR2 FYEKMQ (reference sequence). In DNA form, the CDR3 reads TGTGCCAGCAGCTTAGGGCCCCGGACGGCCCTCTCCTACGAGCAGTACTTC. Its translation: CASSLGPRTALSYEQYF.

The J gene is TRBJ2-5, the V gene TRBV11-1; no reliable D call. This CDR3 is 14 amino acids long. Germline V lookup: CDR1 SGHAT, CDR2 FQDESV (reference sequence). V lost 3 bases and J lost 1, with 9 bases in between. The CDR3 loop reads CASSFRSPQETQYF. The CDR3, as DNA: TGTGCCAGCAGCTTCAGGAGTCCCCAAGAGACCCAGTACTTC.

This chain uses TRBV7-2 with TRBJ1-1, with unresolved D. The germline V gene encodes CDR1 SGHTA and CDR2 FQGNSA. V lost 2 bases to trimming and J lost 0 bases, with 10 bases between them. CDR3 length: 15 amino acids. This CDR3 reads CASSLSGRMNTEAFF. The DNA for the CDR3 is TGTGCCAGCAGCTTATCGGGCAGGATGAACACTGAAGCTTTCTTT.

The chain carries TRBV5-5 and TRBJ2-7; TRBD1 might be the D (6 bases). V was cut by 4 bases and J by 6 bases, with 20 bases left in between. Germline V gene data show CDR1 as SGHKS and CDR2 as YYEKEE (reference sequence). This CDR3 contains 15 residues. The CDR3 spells CASSPGANSKREQYF. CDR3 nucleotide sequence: TGTGCCAGCAGCCCAGGGGCAAACTCAAAACGCGAGCAGTACTTC. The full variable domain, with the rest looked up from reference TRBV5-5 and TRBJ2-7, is DAGVTQSPTHLIKTRGQQVTLRCSPISGHKSVSWYQQVLGQGPQFIFQYYEKEERGRGNFPDRFSARQFPNYSSELNVNALLLGDSALYLCASSPGANSKREQYFGPGTRLTVT.

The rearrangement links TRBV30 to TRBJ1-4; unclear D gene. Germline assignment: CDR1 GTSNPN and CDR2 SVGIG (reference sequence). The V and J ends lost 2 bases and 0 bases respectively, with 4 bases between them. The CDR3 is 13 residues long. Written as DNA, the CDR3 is TGTGCCTGGAGTAGCTCAACTAATGAAAAACTGTTTTTT. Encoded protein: CAWSSSTNEKLFF.

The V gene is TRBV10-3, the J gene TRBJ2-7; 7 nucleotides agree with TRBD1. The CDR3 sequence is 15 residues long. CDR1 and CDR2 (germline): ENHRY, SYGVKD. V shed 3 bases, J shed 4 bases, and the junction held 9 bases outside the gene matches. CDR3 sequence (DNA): TGTGCCATCAGTGAACAGGGACAGCCCGAATACGAGCAGTACTTC. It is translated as CAISEQGQPEYEQYF.

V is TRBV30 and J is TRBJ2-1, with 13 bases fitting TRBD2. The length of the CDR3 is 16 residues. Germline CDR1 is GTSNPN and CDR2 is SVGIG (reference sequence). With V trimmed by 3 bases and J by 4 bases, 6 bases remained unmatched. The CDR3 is CAWSRTSGGLYNEQFF. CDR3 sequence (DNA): TGTGCCTGGAGCCGGACTAGCGGGGGATTATACAATGAGCAGTTCTTC.

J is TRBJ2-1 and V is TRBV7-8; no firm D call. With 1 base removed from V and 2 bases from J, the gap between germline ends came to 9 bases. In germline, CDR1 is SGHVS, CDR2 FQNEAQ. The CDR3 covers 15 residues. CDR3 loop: CASSLVGRAYNEQFF. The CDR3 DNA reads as TGTGCCAGCAGCTTAGTAGGCCGGGCCTACAATGAGCAGTTCTTC.